Each of the 20 T cell receptor beta chains below was sequenced from the same sample in a study of cytomegalovirus exposure and HLA in healthy donors. The study ran its PCR with 60 Vbeta and 13 Jbeta primers. TCRdb's table, derived via immunoSEQ multiplex PCR, lists solely in-frame clones and lacks some. The sample shows 100,000 to 150,000 clones, and 1.5% to 2% sits with its ten largest clones. Sequences were obtained from PBMCs. The receptors shown here come from a woman between 35 and 50 years old in good health and CMV-seropositive.

The chain carries TRBV5-1 and TRBJ1-1, with D perhaps TRBD1 (5 bases). CDR1 SGHRS and CDR2 YFSETQ come from the germline V gene. Trimming shortened V by 3 bases and J by 3 bases, and 9 bases separated the two germline ends. The CDR3 has 13 residues. This CDR3 reads CASSYRLDTEAFF. For the CDR3, the DNA is TGCGCCAGCAGCTACAGGTTAGACACTGAAGCTTTCTTT.

The chain couples TRBV19 to TRBJ2-1, with 14 bases aligning to TRBD2. V shed 5 bases and J 10 bases; nucleotides not matched to a gene: 13. CDR3 length equals 17 residues. Germline V CDR1 and CDR2: LNHDA, SQIVND (reference sequence). The CDR3 here is CASSFKGLAGVAYEQFF. CDR3 coding DNA: TGTGCCAGTAGTTTTAAGGGACTAGCGGGAGTAGCTTACGAGCAGTTCTTC.

The chain employs TRBV12-1 and TRBJ1-3; the D call TRBD1 from the table was never checked on the DNA. TRBV12-1 is flagged as a pseudogene. The CDR3 has 15 residues. In DNA, the CDR3 is TGTGCCAGCAGCTTGGGGCACTATCCTGGAAACACCATATATTTT. It yields the protein CASSLGHYPGNTIYF.

The chain has TRBV7-3 and TRBJ2-5; 12 bases map to TRBD1. Germline CDR1 and CDR2: SGHTA and FQGTGA. This CDR3 has 15 amino acids. The V gene end was trimmed by 5 bases and the J gene end by 6 bases; junction bases not matched to a gene: 7. This chain's CDR3 is CASSPGTGGAQTQYF. CDR3 nucleotide sequence: TGTGCCAGCAGCCCGGGGACAGGGGGCGCCCAGACCCAGTACTTC.

The chain links TRBV11-2 to TRBJ2-2; 10 bases align to TRBD2. Germline loops: CDR1 SGHAT, CDR2 FQNNGV. Losses at the gene ends were 6 bases for V and 5 bases for J; bases not matched to a gene: 12. CDR3 size: 17 residues. The CDR3 is CASSFLQLAGVTGELFF. In nucleotides, the CDR3 is TGTGCCAGCAGTTTCCTTCAGCTAGCGGGAGTTACCGGGGAGCTGTTTTTT.

This chain links TRBV27 with TRBJ2-4, with 9 nucleotides matching TRBD2. Germline V CDR1 and CDR2: MNHEY, SMNVEV (reference sequence). This CDR3 is built from 14 residues. The V segment lost 6 bases and the J segment 6 bases; nucleotides outside the gene matches: 6. The CDR3 spells CASSPGLAPNIQYF. The CDR3 DNA is TGTGCCAGCAGCCCCGGACTAGCGCCAAACATTCAGTACTTC.

The chain is built from TRBV5-4 and TRBJ2-3; TRBD2 aligns across 14 bases. V was pared by 4 bases and J by 4 bases, with 5 bases of the junction left unmatched. The V gene's germline CDR1 is SGHNT and CDR2 YYREEE (reference sequence). The CDR3 loop spans 16 amino acids. CDR3 residues: CASSVGLAGAADTQYF. As DNA, the CDR3 is TGTGCCAGCAGCGTGGGACTAGCGGGAGCGGCAGATACGCAGTATTTT.

The chain links TRBV27 to TRBJ2-3; 9 bases line up with TRBD2. The CDR3 has 17 residues. The germline gives CDR1 MNHEY, CDR2 SMNVEV (reference sequence). V shed 5 bases, J shed 1 base, and the junction held 10 bases outside the gene matches. The CDR3: CASSIYLAGARTDTQYF. The CDR3 region has the DNA TGTGCCAGCAGTATATACTTAGCGGGAGCCCGCACAGATACGCAGTATTTT.

The chain carries TRBV28 and TRBJ2-5; maybe TRBD2 (5 bases). Trimming took 6 bases from V and 3 from J, leaving 17 bases between them. This CDR3 spans 15 amino acids. Germline V lookup: CDR1 MDHEN, CDR2 SYDVKM. The CDR3 DNA follows: TGTGCCAGCAGAGTCGGCCGAGAGGGAGAAGAGACCCAGTACTTC. Translated: CASRVGREGEETQYF.

The rearrangement uses TRBV6-1 and TRBJ2-7; TRBD1 agrees at 9 bases. V lost 3 bases and J lost 4; bases outside the gene matches: 4. Germline CDR1 is MNHNS and CDR2 is SASEGT. The CDR3 extends over 14 amino acids. Written as DNA, the CDR3 is TGTGCCAGCAGTGAGGGACAGGGTACGTACGAGCAGTACTTC. Encoded protein: CASSEGQGTYEQYF.

The genes are TRBV5-1 and TRBJ1-2; possibly TRBD1 for D (5 bases). CDR1 and CDR2 (germline): SGHRS, YFSETQ. This CDR3 has 13 amino acids. Trimming removed 0 bases at V and 7 bases at J, with 10 bases between. CDR3 nucleotides: TGCGCCAGCAGCTTGGAAGGGGTGGGTGGCTACACCTTC. Residues: CASSLEGVGGYTF.

The chain uses TRBV19 and TRBJ2-7, with 10 nucleotides matching TRBD2. Germline CDR1 reads LNHDA; CDR2 reads SQIVND (reference sequence). The CDR3 is made up of 15 amino acids. J lost 3 bases, V lost 1 base, and 3 bases had no gene match. CDR3 nucleotide sequence: TGTGCCAGTAGTATAGGGCTAGCGGGAGTCTACGAGCAGTACTTC. This codes for CASSIGLAGVYEQYF. The full variable domain, completed using reference TRBV19 and TRBJ2-7, is DGGITQSPKYLFRKEGQNVTLSCEQNLNHDAMYWYRQDPGQGLRLIYYSQIVNDFQKGDIAEGYSVSREKKESFPLTVTSAQKNPTAFYLCASSIGLAGVYEQYFGPGTRLTVT.

This rearrangement joins TRBV29-1 to TRBJ2-7; 7 nucleotides agree with TRBD2. Germline CDR1 and CDR2: SQVTM and ANQGSEA. With V trimmed by 0 bases and J by 0 bases, 5 bases remained unmatched. The CDR3 contains 15 residues. The CDR3 nucleotides read TGCAGCGTTGAAGATCCGCGGGGGAGCTCCTACGAGCAGTACTTC. Encoded protein: CSVEDPRGSSYEQYF.

The chain is built from TRBV6-5 and TRBJ1-1, with 8 bases lining up with TRBD1. This CDR3 has 14 residues. Per the germline V gene, CDR1 is MNHEY and CDR2 is SVGAGI. With V trimmed by 4 bases and J by 6 bases, 7 bases remained unmatched. The DNA of the CDR3 is TGTGCCAGCAGTTTTACAGGGGGTCGAGCTGAAGCTTTCTTT. Its translation is CASSFTGGRAEAFF.

DNA for the CDR3: TGTGCCAGCAGCCCCAGCGGGAGGGCCGTCGGGGAGCTGTTTTTT. This sequence encodes CASSPSGRAVGELFF. The V gene is TRBV11-1, the J gene TRBJ2-2, with TRBD2 matching over 10 bases. This CDR3 region has 15 residues. V was pared by 5 bases and J by 7 bases, with 7 bases of the junction left unmatched. Germline lookup yields CDR1 SGHAT and CDR2 FQDESV (reference sequence). Full variable domain (outside the CDR3, taken from reference TRBV11-1 and TRBJ2-2): EAEVAQSPRYKITEKSQAVAFWCDPISGHATLYWYRQILGQGPELLVQFQDESVVDDSQLPKDRFSAERLKGVDSTLKIQPAELGDSAMYLCASSPSGRAVGELFFGEGSRLTVL.

This chain joins TRBV6-4 and TRBJ2-5; a possible D gene is TRBD1 (7 bases). Trimming removed 8 bases from V and 12 bases from J, with 13 bases in between. This CDR3 has 10 amino acids. Per germline, CDR1 MRHNA and CDR2 SNTAGT. The CDR3 is CASHSGGKYF. Here the CDR3 DNA reads TGTGCCAGCCATTCAGGGGGGAAGTACTTC.

This sequence joins TRBV11-2 and TRBJ1-1; D remains ambiguous. Trimming took off 4 bases at V and 4 bases at J, with 13 bases between the two ends. Germline assignment: CDR1 SGHAT and CDR2 FQNNGV. The CDR3 is made up of 14 amino acids. CDR3 sequence reads: CASSSESGSTEAFF. CDR3 bases: TGTGCCAGCAGCTCCGAATCGGGGTCCACTGAAGCTTTCTTT.

The V gene is TRBV21-1, the J gene TRBJ2-7; no check of the table's D call, TRBD2, against the DNA was made. TRBV21-1 corresponds to a pseudogene. The CDR3 loop spans 17 amino acids. The CDR3 region is CASSLKARSGSFYEQYF. The CDR3 bases are TGTGCCAGCAGCCTAAAGGCGCGTAGCGGGAGTTTCTACGAGCAGTACTTC.

The chain joins TRBV5-1 to TRBJ2-3; the D gene is possibly TRBD1 (6 bases). V was cut by 6 bases and J by 3 bases, with 17 bases left in between. CDR3 length equals 15 residues. Germline CDR1 is SGHRS and CDR2 is YFSETQ. CDR3 sequence (DNA): TGCGCCAGCACTCGGGACACATCAATGACAGATACGCAGTATTTT. Protein: CASTRDTSMTDTQYF.

This sequence joins TRBV10-3 and TRBJ2-6, with D possibly TRBD2 on 5 matching bases. CDR3 length equals 20 residues. Germline loops: CDR1 ENHRY, CDR2 SYGVKD. V lost 0 bases and J lost 2, with 20 bases in between. The CDR3 spells CAISESPRTSPGPGANVLTF. The DNA for the CDR3 is TGTGCCATCAGTGAGTCGCCACGGACTTCTCCCGGACCTGGGGCCAACGTCCTGACTTTC.